A selection of T cell receptor beta chains follows, all from one sample in a study of blood T cell repertoires in COVID-19. Assay: immunoSEQ multiplex PCR; the TCRdb copy retains only in-frame clones and omits some. Among 95,000 to 120,000 clones listed, around 81% were seen once. Sequencing used peripheral blood. Every receptor here comes from a woman in her sixties or seventies with acute or convalescent COVID-19. Each CDR3 is given with its conserved first and last residue. Fields, in order: CDR3 length, J gene, V gene, D gene, clone size, CDR3 DNA, CDR3 protein. D genes are given only for firm matches. A row's size may be missing; if present it is once, few, many or a size class.

14,TRBJ1-2,TRBV14,NA,NA,TGTGCCAGCAGCCAACGGGGGGCTGACTATGGCTACACCTTC,CASSQRGADYGYTF
16,TRBJ1-1,TRBV5-1,NA,NA,TGCGCCAGCAGCTTGGTACAGGGAGTAGGCAACACTGAAGCTTTCTTT,CASSLVQGVGNTEAFF
18,TRBJ1-2,TRBV4-2,TRBD1,NA,TGTGCCAGCAGCCAAACTCCCACCGGGACAGGGGGCAATTATGGCTACACCTTC,CASSQTPTGTGGNYGYTF
13,TRBJ1-2,TRBV28,NA,NA,TGTGCCAGCAGTTCGACAAGCAGCTATGGCTACACCTTC,CASSSTSSYGYTF
15,TRBJ1-4,TRBV14,NA,once,TGTGCCAGCAGCCAAGATTCCCGGGGGGGTGAAAAACTGTTTTTT,CASSQDSRGGEKLFF
16,TRBJ2-5,TRBV7-9,TRBD2,NA,TGTGCCAGCAGCTTTCCATGGGGAGGGGCAGAAGAGACCCAGTACTTC,CASSFPWGGAEETQYF
13,TRBJ1-3,TRBV5-1,TRBD1,NA,TGCGCCAGCAGTCAGGGGGCTGGAAACACCATATATTTT,CASSQGAGNTIYF
15,TRBJ2-2,TRBV7-6,TRBD2,NA,TGTGCCAGCAGCTTGGGGACTAGCGCCACCGGGGAGCTGTTTTTT,CASSLGTSATGELFF
14,TRBJ1-2,TRBV28,TRBD1,NA,TGTGCCTCTCAAAGGACAGGGGAAGGCTATGGCTATACCTTC,CASQRTGEGYGYTF
13,TRBJ2-1,TRBV11-3,NA,NA,TGTGCCAGCAGCTTATTACTAGCCGATGAGCAGTTCTTC,CASSLLLADEQFF
16,TRBJ2-5,TRBV3-1/TRBV3-2,TRBD2,NA,TGTGCCAGCAGCCCTGGCTGGAGCGGGGGTGGGGAGACCCAGTACTTC,CASSPGWSGGGETQYF
15,TRBJ1-1,TRBV6-6,NA,NA,TGTGCCAGCAGTTACGCCTCGAACCCGGTTACTGAAGCTTTCTTT,CASSYASNPVTEAFF
15,TRBJ1-3,TRBV2,NA,NA,TGTGCCAGCAGTGAACAGGGACTCTCTGGAAACACCATATATTTT,CASSEQGLSGNTIYF
14,TRBJ1-4,TRBV28,NA,NA,TGTGCCAGCATCGGGGCAGGGGTCGGGGAAAAACTGTTTTTT,CASIGAGVGEKLFF
13,TRBJ1-2,TRBV9,NA,NA,TGTGCCAGCAGCGTGAGGCCCCTGGAAGGCTACACCTTC,CASSVRPLEGYTF
15,TRBJ1-2,TRBV6-5,NA,NA,TGTGCCAGCAGTTACTCGACTACCAGACCCTATGGCTACACCTTC,CASSYSTTRPYGYTF
14,TRBJ1-2,TRBV28,NA,NA,TGTGCCAGCAGTTCTCCGGACACGACGTATGGCTACACCTTC,CASSSPDTTYGYTF
15,TRBJ2-7,TRBV6-1,TRBD2,NA,TGTGCCAGCAGTGAGGCTAGCGGGAGAGTCTACGAGCAGTACTTC,CASSEASGRVYEQYF
13,TRBJ1-3,TRBV3-1/TRBV3-2,NA,NA,TGTGCCAGCAGCCCCAGCTCTGGAAACACCATATATTTT,CASSPSSGNTIYF
13,TRBJ1-1,TRBV12-3/TRBV12-4,NA,NA,TGTGCCAGCAGTTTGGGGGCGAACACTGAAGCTTTCTTT,CASSLGANTEAFF
12,TRBJ2-1,TRBV4-3,NA,NA,TGCGCCAGCAGCCAAGATCGCAGGGATCTGTTCTTC,CASSQDRRDLFF
15,TRBJ1-4,TRBV5-4,NA,NA,TGTGCCAGCAGCTTGGGGAGAGCAACTAATGAAAAACTGTTTTTT,CASSLGRATNEKLFF
15,TRBJ1-6,TRBV7-6,NA,NA,TGTGCCAGCAGCGAGACATTCTCCTATAATTCACCCCTCCACTTT,CASSETFSYNSPLHF
15,TRBJ2-1,TRBV29-1,TRBD2,NA,TGCAGCGTCCACGGAGGGACTAGCGGACTCAATGAGCAGTTCTTC,CSVHGGTSGLNEQFF
16,TRBJ1-2,TRBV29-1,TRBD1,NA,TGCAGCGTGGCCCCCGGGACAGGGGGAGGGAGCTATGGCTACACCTTC,CSVAPGTGGGSYGYTF
16,TRBJ1-4,TRBV6-1,NA,few,TGTGCCAGCAGTGACAGACAGATCGGTTCTAATGAAAAACTGTTTTTT,CASSDRQIGSNEKLFF
15,TRBJ2-5,TRBV20-1,TRBD2,NA,TGCAGTGCTAGTAGGGGCGGGAGGGGCCAAGAGACCCAGTACTTC,CSASRGGRGQETQYF
15,TRBJ1-1,TRBV28,NA,NA,TGTGCCAGCAGTCCCCTAGGAGTTATGAACACTGAAGCTTTCTTT,CASSPLGVMNTEAFF
15,TRBJ2-1,TRBV11-2,NA,NA,TGTGCCAGCAGCTTGAGGTCCGGAACCTACAATGAGCAGTTCTTC,CASSLRSGTYNEQFF
15,TRBJ1-6,TRBV7-9,TRBD1,NA,TGTGCCAGCAGCTACAGGGGCGAGCCAAATTCACCCCTCCACTTT,CASSYRGEPNSPLHF
16,TRBJ2-1,TRBV5-1,NA,NA,TGCGCCAGCAGCCAAGGACAGACCCGAGCCTACAATGAGCAGTTCTTC,CASSQGQTRAYNEQFF
14,TRBJ2-3,TRBV7-2,TRBD2,NA,TGTGCCAGCAGGGCGGGGGGGGGCACAGATACGCAGTATTTT,CASRAGGGTDTQYF
13,TRBJ2-4,TRBV15,NA,NA,TGTGCCACCAGCAGGGAGGAGGAAAACATTCAGTACTTC,CATSREEENIQYF
15,TRBJ2-3,TRBV2,TRBD1,NA,TGTGCCAGCAGTCAGCGGGACAGGGGGCGAGATACGCAGTATTTT,CASSQRDRGRDTQYF
14,TRBJ2-1,TRBV28,TRBD2,NA,TGTGCCAGTCGGACTAGCGGGAGCCTAAATGAGCAGTTCTTC,CASRTSGSLNEQFF
17,TRBJ2-5,TRBV4-1,TRBD2,NA,TGCGCCAGCAGCCAAGATGGCCCTAGCGGGGGTCCAGGGACCCAGTACTTC,CASSQDGPSGGPGTQYF
14,TRBJ1-1,TRBV5-1,TRBD1,NA,TGCGCCAGCAGCCCCGGACAGGGGGGTTCTGAAGCTTTCTTT,CASSPGQGGSEAFF
17,TRBJ2-2,TRBV7-2,TRBD2,NA,TGTGCCAGCAGCCCCGGGCTGGGAGCGGGGGCTACCGGGGAGCTGTTTTTT,CASSPGLGAGATGELFF
13,TRBJ1-6,TRBV28,NA,NA,TGTGCCAGCAGTTTAGAGTATAATTCACCCCTCCACTTT,CASSLEYNSPLHF
13,TRBJ1-3,TRBV5-1,NA,NA,TGCGCCAGCAAGAGCATGTCAGGAAACACCATATATTTT,CASKSMSGNTIYF
15,TRBJ2-3,TRBV5-4,TRBD2,few,TGTGCCAGCAGCCGTGGACTAGCGACCCCAGATACGCAGTATTTT,CASSRGLATPDTQYF
18,TRBJ1-4,TRBV18,NA,NA,TGTGCCAGCTCACGAGAAACGAAAGGGACATCAACTAATGAAAAACTGTTTTTT,CASSRETKGTSTNEKLFF
14,TRBJ2-5,TRBV5-1,TRBD1,NA,TGCGCCAGCAGCCCAGCAGGGGGCCGGGAGACCCAGTACTTC,CASSPAGGRETQYF
14,TRBJ1-2,TRBV11-2,NA,NA,TGTGCCAGCAGCTCTAGGGGAGGGGCGGGTGGCTACACCTTC,CASSSRGGAGGYTF
13,TRBJ2-3,TRBV12-3/TRBV12-4,NA,NA,TGTGCCAGCACGACGGGTTGGGCAGATACGCAGTATTTT,CASTTGWADTQYF
15,TRBJ1-2,TRBV27,TRBD1,NA,TGTGCCAGCAGTATCACAGGGGCCCCTTCATATGGCTACACCTTC,CASSITGAPSYGYTF
16,TRBJ1-2,TRBV3-1/TRBV3-2,NA,few,TGTGCCAGCAGCCAACACCGACCACAGGCTAACTATGGCTACACCTTC,CASSQHRPQANYGYTF
14,TRBJ1-1,TRBV28,NA,NA,TGTGCCAGCAGCCCTCGACAGTTGAACACTGAAGCTTTCTTT,CASSPRQLNTEAFF
12,TRBJ1-2,TRBV10-2,NA,NA,TGCGCCAGCAGTGAAGGGGGTTTTGGCTACACCTTC,CASSEGGFGYTF
14,TRBJ2-7,TRBV6-6,NA,NA,TGTGCCAGCAGTTACTCGTCCAGGGGTTACGAGCAGTACTTC,CASSYSSRGYEQYF
13,TRBJ2-4,TRBV24-1,TRBD2,NA,TGTGCCACCAATGGTTCGGGGGGTTACATTCAGTACTTC,CATNGSGGYIQYF
15,TRBJ1-5,TRBV18,NA,NA,TGTGCCAGCTCACCATCAGGGTCCTCCAATCAGCCCCAGCATTTT,CASSPSGSSNQPQHF
14,TRBJ2-5,TRBV28,NA,NA,TGTGCCAGCAGTTTAATGGACAGTCAAGAGACCCAGTACTTC,CASSLMDSQETQYF
11,TRBJ2-2,TRBV29-1,NA,NA,TGCAGCGTCCTAAACACCGGGGAGCTGTTTTTT,CSVLNTGELFF
13,TRBJ2-7,TRBV3-1/TRBV3-2,TRBD1,NA,TGTGCCAGCAGCCATACAGGGGCCCAGGAGCAGTACTTC,CASSHTGAQEQYF
15,TRBJ1-4,TRBV5-1,NA,NA,TGCGCCAGCAGCTTGGTTCCGGCAACTAATGAAAAACTGTTTTTT,CASSLVPATNEKLFF
17,TRBJ2-1,TRBV7-9,NA,once,TGTGCCAGCAGCTTAGGGGCGGGGCAGGGCTCCTACAATGAGCAGTTCTTC,CASSLGAGQGSYNEQFF
15,TRBJ1-1,TRBV9,TRBD1,few,TGTGCCAGCAGCGTAGGGGACAGGCAGAACACTGAAGCTTTCTTT,CASSVGDRQNTEAFF